This entry concerns a single T cell receptor (beta chain). Its antigen is unidentified. The data derive from a study of shared clonotypes between healthy human individuals. Study-wide context: Per donor, three plates held CD4 naive cells, three held CD4 memory, two held CD8 naive and one held CD8 memory.

Deletions cut 3 bases from V and 2 bases from J, with 10 bases between. The CDR3 has 14 amino acids. Germline CDR1 is SGHTA and CDR2 is FQGNSA. Profiling relied on immunoSEQ multiplex PCR, and the TCRdb table lists in-frame clones only, not all of them. The data show some 500,000 clones, about 96% seen once. Study outcomes and limitations: The study sampled only blood, and tissue repertoires likely differ. Limitation of the genetic and exposure-history diversity represented came from the few donors.

The V call is TRBV7-2, the J call TRBJ1-1; D is undetermined. Sequenced: naive CD4+ T cells sorted from blood. Subset here: CD45RA+ positively selected. This sequence was found in a woman under 40 in good health. The CDR3 sequence: CASSFQDGNTEAFF. The CDR3 region has the DNA TGTGCCAGCAGCTTCCAGGACGGTAACACTGAAGCTTTCTTT. Combining the CDR3 with reference TRBV7-2 and TRBJ1-1 gives the whole variable domain GAGVSQSPSNKVTEKGKDVELRCDPISGHTALYWYRQSLGQGLEFLIYFQGNSAPDKSGLPSDRFSAERTGGSVSTLTIQRTQQEDSAVYLCASSFQDGNTEAFFGQGTRLTVV.